The clone carrying this TCR beta chain was seen repeatedly, ten times or more. This entry is derived from a study of tumor-infiltrating lymphocytes in oesophageal squamous cell carcinoma. TCRdb called the PCR reads again in MiXCR, with one record for every CDR3 protein. The sample yields 13,000 to 15,000 distinct CDR3 sequences, 46% seen once. The CDR3 runs to 15 residues. Germline-derived CDR1 and CDR2 are SNHLY and FYNNEI. V lost 1 base to trimming and J lost 2 bases, with 11 bases between them. The sample was blood. The receptor's source is a male donor with esophageal squamous cell carcinoma. The V and J genes are TRBV2 and TRBJ2-5; no clear D gene. For the CDR3, the DNA is TGTGCCAGCAGTGAAGATTGGCTAGATCAAGAGACCCAGTACTTC. This sequence encodes CASSEDWLDQETQYF.